This T cell receptor (beta chain) was recovered during a study of radiation and T cells in renal cell carcinoma. Data came from immunoSEQ multiplex PCR; TCRdb stores just in-frame clones and leaves some out. Among some 14,000 clones listed, just over 55% were seen once. V shed 0 bases and J shed 0 bases, with 9 bases lying between them. The length of the CDR3 is 15 residues. Germline lookup yields CDR1 SGHRS and CDR2 YFSETQ. The treatment here: treatment-naive control, cytoreductive nephrectomy. Here the sequenced sample was tumor tissue, taken from a patient whose treatment was nephrectomy without radiotherapy. The chain combines TRBV5-1 with TRBJ1-1; TRBD1 might be the D (5 bases). The clonotype originates from a man aged 50-60 years with renal cell carcinoma. The DNA for the CDR3 is TGCGCCAGCAGCTTGGGCGCAGGGATGAACACTGAAGCTTTCTTT. Its translation: CASSLGAGMNTEAFF.